These 7 T cell receptor beta chains share one sample of origin, sequenced in a study of T-cell memory formation after mild COVID-19. Via MiXCR, TCRdb re-called the 5' RACE reads, giving one row per CDR3 protein. The table lists 300,000 or so distinct CDR3 sequences, about a sixth of them singletons, with 22% in the top ten. Sample: PBMCs or a T cell subset sorted from them (not recorded which). The source of these receptors is a man younger than 35 who had mild COVID-19 (a few samples of this study predate the infection). Cell type and time point are not known.

This clonotype occurred many times. This sequence joins TRBV11-2 and TRBJ2-1, with TRBD2 matching 7 bases. Germline CDR1 and CDR2: SGHAT and FQNNGV. The CDR3 length is 14 residues. V shed 5 bases and J 5 bases; nucleotides not matched to a gene: 6. In DNA form, the CDR3 reads TGTGCCAGCAGCCTACGACTAGCCGACAATGAGCAGTTCTTC. Amino acids: CASSLRLADNEQFF.

This clonotype was seen more than once but under ten times. V is TRBV7-9 and J is TRBJ2-2; weak D call: TRBD1 (6 bases). Germline assignment: CDR1 SEHNR and CDR2 FQNEAQ (reference sequence). Trimming removed 5 bases from V and 1 base from J, with 11 bases in between. The CDR3 runs to 15 residues. The CDR3 coding sequence is TGTGCCAGCAGCCTTGGACAGCAGAACACCGGGGAGCTGTTTTTT. Residues: CASSLGQQNTGELFF. Supplemented by reference TRBV7-9 and TRBJ2-2, the full variable domain reads DTGVSQNPRHKITKRGQNVTFRCDPISEHNRLYWYRQTLGQGPEFLTYFQNEAQLEKSRLLSDRFSAERPKGSFSTLEIQRTEQGDSAMYLCASSLGQQNTGELFFGEGSRLTVL.

The sample holds many counts of this clonotype. The V and J genes are TRBV10-3 and TRBJ2-2; TRBD2 agrees at 12 bases. Trimming took 4 bases from V and 3 from J; bases not matched to a gene: 6. Germline CDR1 reads ENHRY; CDR2 reads SYGVKD. The length of the CDR3 is 17 residues. As DNA, the CDR3 is TGTGCCATCAGTGGCCCCCGACTAGCGGGGGACACCGGGGAGCTGTTTTTT. Encoded protein: CAISGPRLAGDTGELFF.

The chain carries TRBV10-3 and TRBJ2-3; TRBD1 matches at 10 bases. Trimming removed 6 bases from V and 5 bases from J; junction bases left unmatched: 8. The CDR3 has 15 residues. CDR1 is ENHRY, CDR2 SYGVKD, per germline. The DNA for the CDR3 is TGTGCCATCAGCCTGCCGGACAGGGGGATAGATACGCAGTATTTT. The encoded protein is CAISLPDRGIDTQYF.

This clonotype was detected ten times or more. V usage is TRBV7-2 and J usage is TRBJ2-1, with D perhaps TRBD2 (6 bases). Germline assignment: CDR1 SGHTA and CDR2 FQGNSA. V was shortened by 7 bases and J by 8 bases, with 15 bases between the two germline ends. This CDR3 has 13 residues. DNA for the CDR3: TGTGCCAGCACGCGGGGTTCGAGCGATGAGCAGTTCTTC. Translated, it gives CASTRGSSDEQFF.

The V and J genes are TRBV7-9 and TRBJ2-7, with D perhaps matching TRBD1 (7 bases). The V end lost 3 bases, the J end lost 5 bases, and 11 bases lay between the germline ends. The length of the CDR3 is 13 residues. Germline lookup yields CDR1 SEHNR and CDR2 FQNEAQ (reference sequence). The CDR3 loop reads CASSFGGGNEQYV. As DNA, the CDR3 is TGTGCCAGCAGCTTCGGAGGGGGCAACGAGCAGTACGTC.

This clonotype occurred a few times. The chain recombines TRBV5-4 with TRBJ2-7; D may be TRBD1 (6 bases). Per the germline V gene, CDR1 is SGHNT and CDR2 is YYREEE (reference sequence). This CDR3 is 14 amino acids long. V shed 3 bases and J shed 2 bases, with 12 bases lying between them. The CDR3 bases are TGTGCCAGCAGCTCATCGGACAGTACCTACGAGCAGTACTTC. Encoded protein: CASSSSDSTYEQYF.